This T cell receptor (beta chain) emerged from a study of T cell responses to AZD1222 COVID-19 vaccine. Study-wide results and caveats: Females outnumbered males among donors, who were mostly white British; clonal diversity was possibly underestimated.

Points on this clone: Its target is not known.

In germline, CDR1 is MDHEN, CDR2 SYDVKM. Unmatched junction bases numbered 9, after V lost 3 bases and J lost 5 bases. The CDR3 runs 16 residues. The repertoire was sequenced with immunoSEQ multiplex PCR; TCRdb's copy has only in-frame clones and lacks some. The table has 150,000 to 200,000 clones, 88% seen once. The V gene is TRBV28, the J gene TRBJ1-2, with 10 nucleotides matching TRBD1. Sequenced material: peripheral blood, taken 28 days after the second AZD1222 dose. This TCR came from an adult who received the AZD1222 COVID-19 vaccine. This CDR3 reads CASSFSSGQGLYGYTF. For the CDR3, the DNA is TGTGCCAGCAGTTTCTCTTCGGGACAGGGGCTATATGGCTACACCTTC.